Listed below are T cell receptor beta chains from one sample, sequenced in a study of control samples from healthy donors and cancer patients. Measured with immunoSEQ multiplex PCR; TCRdb has only the in-frame clones, and not every one. There are some 82,000 clones in the sample; more than 75% occur only once, and 20% lies in the top ten. The sequenced sample consisted of blood. Receptor source: a man aged 50-59 years in good health. The CDR3 runs from the conserved cysteine through the conserved F or W. A D gene is named only where the DNA matches it firmly. Expanded clones get a size class; other rows say once, few or many, or leave the size out.

>TRBD1|once|TRBJ2-2|TRBV29-1
CSVDQGANTGELFF
TGCAGCGTTGACCAGGGGGCGAATACCGGGGAGCTGTTTTTT
>-|-|TRBJ1-1|TRBV6-2/TRBV6-3
CASSTPATNTEAFF
TGTGCCAGCAGTACCCCCGCAACGAACACTGAAGCTTTCTTT
>-|few|TRBJ2-7|TRBV11-3
CASSNLGVYEQYF
TGTGCCAGCAGCAACTTGGGAGTTTACGAGCAGTACTTC
>-|-|TRBJ1-2|TRBV19
CASSIHGGDYGYTF
TGTGCCAGTAGTATCCATGGAGGGGACTATGGCTACACCTTC
>TRBD2|-|TRBJ2-1|TRBV4-1
CASSQLAGYNEQFF
TGCGCCAGCAGCCAACTAGCGGGGTACAATGAGCAGTTCTTC
>TRBD1|-|TRBJ1-5|TRBV19
CASSIGVTGYYQPQHF
TGTGCCAGTAGTATAGGGGTGACAGGGTATTATCAGCCCCAGCATTTT
>TRBD2|few|TRBJ2-2|TRBV6-1
CASSEGGSLESGELFF
TGTGCCAGCAGTGAGGGGGGGTCGTTGGAATCCGGGGAGCTGTTTTTT
>TRBD1|-|TRBJ1-4|TRBV6-5
CASRDRQGAVKLFF
TGTGCCAGCAGGGATCGACAGGGGGCTGTAAAACTGTTTTTT
>-|medium-sized|TRBJ2-5|TRBV6-5
CASSYSGNSETQYF
TGTGCCAGCAGTTACTCGGGAAACTCCGAGACCCAGTACTTC
>-|once|TRBJ2-5|TRBV15
CATSRDRGVVEETQYF
TGTGCCACCAGCAGAGATCGAGGGGTTGTAGAAGAGACCCAGTACTTC
>-|-|TRBJ1-2|TRBV5-6
CASSTISWTENYGYTF
TGTGCCAGCAGCACGATTTCCTGGACAGAGAACTATGGCTACACCTTC
>-|-|TRBJ2-3|TRBV7-2
CASSRLVGDTQYF
TGTGCCAGCAGCCGACTAGTAGGTGATACGCAGTATTTT
>TRBD1|-|TRBJ2-7|TRBV18
CASSQVTGSHEQYF
TGTGCCAGCTCACAAGTGACAGGGAGCCACGAGCAGTACTTC
>TRBD1|-|TRBJ1-2|TRBV18
CASSPRTGEDYGYTF
TGTGCCAGCTCACCTCGGACAGGGGAGGACTATGGCTACACCTTC
>-|-|TRBJ2-5|TRBV20-1
CSARAQETQYF
TGCAGTGCTAGAGCCCAAGAGACCCAGTACTTC
>-|-|TRBJ1-5|TRBV6-5
CASKGGENQPQHF
TGTGCCAGCAAGGGGGGGGAGAATCAGCCCCAGCATTTT
>-|once|TRBJ2-1|TRBV5-1
CASSLFLQGNNEQFF
TGCGCCAGCAGCTTATTTTTACAGGGTAACAATGAGCAGTTCTTC
>TRBD2|-|TRBJ2-4|TRBV6-6
CASSYAGENIQYF
TGTGCCAGCAGTTACGCGGGAGAAAACATTCAGTACTTC
>-|-|TRBJ2-6|TRBV10-3
CAISESITPVLTF
TGTGCCATCAGTGAGTCCATCACACCCGTCCTGACTTTC
>-|-|TRBJ2-3|TRBV19
CASSIQHTDTQYF
TGTGCCAGTAGTATCCAGCATACAGATACGCAGTATTTT
>-|-|TRBJ2-4|TRBV19
CASSSIKLLNIQYF
TGTGCCAGTAGTTCGATTAAACTTCTAAACATTCAGTACTTC
>-|-|TRBJ1-2|TRBV7-3
CASSSQPFQGGDSYGYTF
TGTGCCAGCAGCTCACAACCCTTTCAGGGAGGGGATTCCTATGGCTACACCTTC
>-|medium-sized|TRBJ1-1|TRBV21-1
CASSLRSLGARTEAFF
TGTGCCAGCAGCCTAAGATCCCTCGGGGCGCGGACTGAAGCTTTCTTT
>-|once|TRBJ2-1|TRBV9
CASSVGGGNEQFF
TGTGCCAGCAGCGTAGGTGGGGGGAATGAGCAGTTCTTC
>TRBD1|-|TRBJ1-3|TRBV4-3
CASSQGQGRNTIYF
TGCGCCAGCAGCCAAGGACAGGGGAGAAACACCATATATTTT
>TRBD2|-|TRBJ2-1|TRBV9
CASSPRIRGDEQFF
TGTGCCAGCAGCCCCAGGATACGGGGGGATGAGCAGTTCTTC
>TRBD1|-|TRBJ1-2|TRBV5-5
CASSLQGAYYGYTF
TGTGCCAGCAGCTTGCAGGGGGCATACTATGGCTACACCTTC
>-|-|TRBJ1-2|TRBV29-1
CSVEWPSLGGYTF
TGCAGCGTTGAATGGCCTAGCCTAGGTGGCTACACCTTC
>-|-|TRBJ2-5|TRBV7-3
CASSPTPEGIETQYF
TGTGCCAGCAGTCCCACCCCAGAGGGGATAGAGACCCAGTACTTC
>-|once|TRBJ1-6|TRBV30
CAWSVGTRNSPLHF
TGTGCCTGGAGTGTAGGCACCAGAAATTCACCCCTCCACTTT
>TRBD2|-|TRBJ2-7|TRBV28
CASSFYLGLAGGSYEQYF
TGTGCCAGCAGTTTTTATTTGGGACTAGCGGGGGGCTCCTACGAGCAGTACTTC
>TRBD1|medium-sized|TRBJ1-5|TRBV11-3
CASSLDQTGGSRGNQPQHF
TGTGCCAGCAGCTTAGATCAAACAGGGGGCTCGAGGGGCAATCAGCCCCAGCATTTT
>-|-|TRBJ1-2|TRBV7-9
CATGQANYGYTF
TGTGCCACGGGACAAGCTAACTATGGCTACACCTTC
>-|-|TRBJ2-1|TRBV2
CASSSERTSYNEQFF
TGTGCCAGCAGTTCGGAAAGGACCTCCTACAATGAGCAGTTCTTC
>TRBD1|-|TRBJ2-2|TRBV9
CASSVDRHTGELFF
TGTGCCAGCAGCGTGGACAGGCACACCGGGGAGCTGTTTTTT
>TRBD2|-|TRBJ2-1|TRBV18
CASSRTSSEQFF
TGTGCCAGCTCACGGACTAGTAGTGAGCAGTTCTTC
>TRBD1|once|TRBJ1-2|TRBV19
CASSIRTGGPLGYTF
TGTGCCAGTAGTATCCGGACAGGGGGGCCCCTTGGCTACACCTTC
>-|-|TRBJ1-3|TRBV6-5
CASTSGGSGNTIYF
TGTGCCAGCACCTCCGGGGGGTCTGGAAACACCATATATTTT
>-|-|TRBJ2-2|TRBV5-4
CASSSSGRVTGELFF
TGTGCCAGCAGCTCCAGCGGTCGGGTCACCGGGGAGCTGTTTTTT
>-|-|TRBJ1-5|TRBV4-1
CASSQVIGEGNQPQHF
TGCGCCAGCAGCCAAGTCATAGGGGAAGGCAATCAGCCCCAGCATTTT
>-|once|TRBJ2-1|TRBV7-2
CASSLVSVSYNEQFF
TGTGCCAGCAGCTTAGTGTCCGTATCCTACAATGAGCAGTTCTTC
>-|-|TRBJ2-3|TRBV27
CASSLPGTDTQYF
TGTGCCAGCAGTCTCCCGGGCACAGATACGCAGTATTTT
>-|-|TRBJ1-4|TRBV6-6
CASSYSNEKLFF
TGTGCCAGCAGTTACTCGAATGAAAAACTGTTTTTT
>-|-|TRBJ1-2|TRBV4-3
CASSQEFPYGGYYGYTF
TGCGCCAGCAGCCAAGAATTCCCGTATGGGGGATACTATGGCTACACCTTC
>TRBD1|-|TRBJ2-1|TRBV11-2
CASSLGTGVHNEQFF
TGTGCCAGCAGCTTGGGGACAGGGGTTCACAATGAGCAGTTCTTC
>-|-|TRBJ1-3|TRBV29-1
CSATESGNTIYF
TGCAGCGCCACGGAGTCTGGAAACACCATATATTTT
>-|-|TRBJ1-5|TRBV18
CASSIELNQPQHF
TGTGCCAGCTCGATCGAACTTAATCAGCCCCAGCATTTT
>-|-|TRBJ2-4|TRBV2
CASREGLDGNIQYF
TGTGCCAGTCGGGAAGGGCTGGATGGAAACATTCAGTACTTC
>-|-|TRBJ2-7|TRBV11-3
CASSPRPGTDEQYF
TGTGCCAGCAGCCCCCGTCCCGGGACTGACGAGCAGTACTTC
>-|-|TRBJ2-3|TRBV11-1
CASSLNRDTQYF
TGTGCCAGCAGCTTAAATCGCGATACGCAGTATTTT
>TRBD2|once|TRBJ2-1|TRBV11-3
CASSLTSEGKFF
TGTGCCAGCAGCTTGACTAGCGAGGGAAAGTTCTTC
>TRBD2|-|TRBJ2-5|TRBV6-6
CASSYRAGGQGETQYF
TGTGCCAGCAGTTACCGGGCGGGAGGCCAGGGAGAGACCCAGTACTTC
>TRBD1|-|TRBJ1-4|TRBV13
CASSLRTGYNEKLFF
TGTGCCAGCAGCCTCAGGACAGGTTATAATGAAAAACTGTTTTTT
>-|-|TRBJ1-1|TRBV18
CASSQQGTEAFF
TGTGCCAGCTCCCAACAGGGAACTGAAGCTTTCTTT
>-|-|TRBJ1-2|TRBV30
CAWSVGVNYGYTF
TGTGCCTGGAGTGTTGGGGTGAACTATGGCTACACCTTC
>TRBD1|-|TRBJ2-5|TRBV7-2
CASRTQGVGETQYF
TGTGCCAGCAGGACACAGGGGGTTGGAGAGACCCAGTACTTC
>-|once|TRBJ2-5|TRBV5-3
CARSLIRTKETQYF
TGTGCCAGAAGCTTAATTCGGACTAAAGAGACCCAGTACTTC
>TRBD2|-|TRBJ2-5|TRBV6-2/TRBV6-3
CASSHLAGVETQYF
TGTGCCAGCAGTCACCTTGCGGGAGTAGAGACCCAGTACTTC
>-|-|TRBJ2-1|TRBV30
CAWSRARYNEQFF
TGTGCCTGGAGCCGCGCAAGGTACAATGAGCAGTTCTTC